This TCR beta chain was retrieved from a study of blood T cell repertoires in COVID-19. The wider study: Collection of acute and convalescent COVID-19 samples took place in the United States, Italy and Spain. T cells, B-cell-depleted T cells, or PBMCs supplied cDNA or gDNA.

This CDR3 has 15 residues. The V gene lost 1 base and the J gene lost 3 bases, with 13 bases spanning the gap. Germline lookup yields CDR1 SGHTA and CDR2 FQGNSA. As processed by the authors: Nucleated cell number was recorded as an estimate derived from reference gene primer amplification. Repertoires were generated with immunoSEQ multiplex PCR, while TCRdb's copy carries only in-frame clones and drops some. That table supplies the V and J calls and clone size; D and trimming were determined from the DNA. The sample contains 120,000 to 150,000 clones, around 84% of which appear only once. The material sequenced was peripheral blood. This chain joins TRBV7-2 and TRBJ2-7, with no clear D. This sequence was found in a woman in her forties or fifties in a cohort sampled during active or convalescent COVID-19. The CDR3 spells CASSLGSLTNYEQYF. The CDR3 DNA reads as TGTGCCAGCAGCTTAGGATCCCTTACAAACTACGAGCAGTACTTC.